The rows below give T cell receptor beta chains drawn from one sample of a study of T cell repertoires in cytomegalovirus infection. TCRdb independently ran MiXCR on the reads; one entry per CDR3 protein. The sample has more than 200,000 distinct CDR3 sequences, around 8.7% seen once. Specimen: PBMCs. Source of these receptors: a human donor in good health (CMV status not recorded). Some clones in this sample may be carry-over from other donors' samples. The CDR3 runs from the conserved cysteine through the conserved F or W. A D gene is named only where the DNA matches it firmly. Expanded clones are given a class, and other clones once, few, many or no size at all.

D gene,clone size,V gene,J gene,CDR3 protein,CDR3 DNA
TRBD2,NA,TRBV28,TRBJ2-1,CASSLQGLAGLGNEQFF,TGTGCCAGCAGTTTGCAGGGACTAGCGGGGCTGGGTAATGAGCAGTTCTTC
NA,many,TRBV20-1,TRBJ1-5,CSAWRDGRLNQPQHF,TGCAGTGCTTGGAGAGATGGACGGCTCAATCAGCCCCAGCATTTT
TRBD1,few,TRBV29-1,TRBJ1-2,CSAQDRGQVDGYTF,TGCAGCGCCCAAGATAGGGGACAGGTCGATGGCTACACCTTC
NA,NA,TRBV6-1,TRBJ2-2,CASRTGQFMSRELFF,TGTGCCAGCAGAACCGGACAGTTCATGTCAAGGGAGCTGTTTTTT
NA,few,TRBV29-1,TRBJ1-2,CSVEGQLDDTF,TGCAGCGTTGAAGGACAACTCGACGACACCTTC
NA,many,TRBV7-2,TRBJ2-1,CASSETSTYNEQFF,TGTGCCAGCAGCGAAACTAGCACTTACAATGAGCAGTTCTTC
TRBD2,many,TRBV6-6,TRBJ2-3,CAGREGDTQYF,TGTGCCGGCCGGGAGGGGGATACGCAGTATTTT
NA,NA,TRBV29-1,TRBJ1-1,CSVEGDRLNTEAFF,TGCAGCGTTGAAGGAGACAGGTTGAACACTGAAGCTTTCTTT
TRBD1,many,TRBV6-5,TRBJ1-4,CASRDRVKKKLFF,TGTGCCAGCAGGGACAGGGTAAAGAAAAAACTGTTTTTT
TRBD1,many,TRBV12-3/TRBV12-4,TRBJ1-4,CASSLAQGAAGKLFF,TGTGCCAGCAGTTTAGCTCAGGGGGCAGCTGGAAAACTGTTTTTT
TRBD1,NA,TRBV2,TRBJ2-5,CASTGTAQETQYF,TGTGCCAGCACGGGGACAGCCCAAGAGACCCAGTACTTC
NA,few,TRBV20-1,TRBJ2-3,CSARGTDTQYF,TGCAGTGCTAGGGGCACAGATACGCAGTATTTT
TRBD1,NA,TRBV2,TRBJ1-4,CASRTGRNEKLFF,TGTGCCAGCAGGACAGGGAGGAATGAAAAACTGTTTTTT
NA,many,TRBV7-2,TRBJ1-1,CASSTAGAGYGNTEAFF,TGTGCCAGCAGCACCGCAGGGGCCGGTTACGGGAACACTGAAGCTTTCTTT
TRBD1,many,TRBV7-2,TRBJ2-7,CASSERRDRSYEQYF,TGTGCCAGCAGCGAGCGCCGGGACAGGAGCTACGAGCAGTACTTC
NA,few,TRBV11-2,TRBJ2-2,CASSLVTVELFF,TGTGCCAGCAGCTTAGTTACTGTGGAGCTGTTTTTT
TRBD2,many,TRBV6-1,TRBJ2-7,CASSEGRGRAYEQYF,TGTGCCAGCAGTGAAGGAAGAGGGAGGGCCTACGAGCAGTACTTC
NA,many,TRBV5-1,TRBJ1-2,CASSPEGVANYGYTF,TGCGCCAGCAGCCCGGAAGGGGTCGCTAACTATGGCTACACCTTC
NA,few,TRBV7-8,TRBJ2-5,CASSLFRRQETQYF,TGTGCCAGCAGCTTATTCAGGCGGCAAGAGACCCAGTACTTC
NA,many,TRBV5-1,TRBJ2-3,CASSSRAAPGRDTQYF,TGCGCCAGCAGTTCAAGGGCAGCGCCTGGTCGGGATACGCAGTATTTT
NA,NA,TRBV7-8,TRBJ1-3,CASSPRGDTTGNTIYF,TGTGCCAGCAGCCCACGGGGGGATACGACGGGAAACACCATATATTTT
NA,many,TRBV28,TRBJ1-2,CASSLGQVLYGYTF,TGTGCCAGCAGTTTGGGCCAAGTCTTATATGGCTACACCTTC
TRBD2,many,TRBV10-3,TRBJ2-2,CATQRTSANTGELFF,TGTGCCACCCAAAGGACTAGCGCGAACACCGGGGAGCTGTTTTTT
NA,many,TRBV7-2,TRBJ1-1,CASSPRAAEAFF,TGTGCCAGCAGCCCCCGGGCAGCCGAAGCTTTCTTT
NA,NA,TRBV20-1,TRBJ2-3,CSASPIRAPSTDTQYF,TGCAGTGCTAGTCCCATAAGAGCCCCTAGCACAGATACGCAGTATTTT
NA,few,TRBV5-1,TRBJ1-1,CASSLSGGYTEAFF,TGCGCCAGCAGCTTATCCGGGGGGTACACTGAAGCTTTCTTT
NA,many,TRBV7-2,TRBJ2-1,CASSRGGQGLTMGEQFF,TGTGCCAGCAGCCGGGGGGGACAGGGCCTCACGATGGGTGAGCAGTTCTTC
NA,many,TRBV7-2,TRBJ2-5,CASSFSREETQYF,TGTGCCAGCAGCTTCTCCAGGGAAGAGACCCAGTACTTC
NA,many,TRBV7-2,TRBJ1-5,CASSYDRDTPKHF,TGTGCCAGCAGCTACGACCGGGACACCCCCAAGCATTTT
NA,many,TRBV7-2,TRBJ2-1,CASSLDYSGDEQFF,TGTGCCAGCAGCTTAGATTACTCGGGGGATGAGCAGTTCTTC
TRBD2,many,TRBV7-2,TRBJ2-7,CASTRLAGGNSYEQYF,TGTGCCAGCACCAGACTAGCGGGGGGGAACTCCTACGAGCAGTACTTC
NA,many,TRBV7-8,TRBJ2-5,CASSPGATQYF,TGTGCCAGCAGCCCAGGAGCGACCCAGTACTTC
NA,many,TRBV7-2,TRBJ2-3,CASSLDGRQTDTQYF,TGTGCCAGCAGCTTAGACGGGAGACAAACAGATACGCAGTATTTT
TRBD1,many,TRBV10-1,TRBJ1-5,CATQNKTGEGNQPQHF,TGCGCCACCCAGAACAAGACAGGGGAAGGCAATCAGCCCCAGCATTTT
TRBD1,NA,TRBV14,TRBJ1-1,CASSRRTGSNTEAFF,TGTGCCAGCAGCCGACGGACAGGTTCGAACACTGAAGCTTTCTTT
NA,few,TRBV20-1,TRBJ2-7,CSARGEAIEQYF,TGCAGTGCTAGAGGGGAGGCAATCGAGCAGTACTTC
NA,many,TRBV6-5,TRBJ2-2,CASRGVRVTGELFF,TGTGCCAGCAGGGGGGTCAGGGTAACCGGGGAGCTGTTTTTT
NA,few,TRBV19,TRBJ2-1,CASSIYAGGTGGVYNEQFF,TGTGCCAGTAGTATATATGCAGGAGGAACAGGTGGAGTATACAATGAGCAGTTCTTC
NA,NA,TRBV12-3/TRBV12-4,TRBJ1-2,CASSLPRQDGYTF,TGTGCCAGCAGTTTACCGAGACAGGATGGCTACACCTTC